This T cell receptor (beta chain) appears in the sequencing data of a study of cytomegalovirus exposure and HLA in healthy donors. Notes on the study in general: TCR beta chain V- and J-gene trimming was linked, in a later analysis, to a missense variant in DCLRE1C. CMV antigen specificity was confirmed in vitro for three CMV-associated chains. Altogether, 150 to 200 TCR beta chains were recorded as cytomegalovirus-associated.

The PCR used 60 Vbeta and 13 Jbeta primers. Produced via immunoSEQ multiplex PCR; TCRdb's table is partial and in-frame only. Among some 150,000 clones listed, around 82% were seen once. To note about this clone: The antigen remains unidentified.

Sequences were obtained from PBMCs. This clonotype was obtained from a man aged 45-65 years in good health and CMV-seropositive.

The CDR3 DNA follows: TGTGCCAGCAGCTTGGGACTTTACAATGAGCAGTTCTTC. This sequence encodes CASSLGLYNEQFF. The chain has TRBV5-8 and TRBJ2-1; D not resolved. Trimming pared 0 bases from V and 4 bases from J, leaving 5 bases between. From germline, CDR1 is SGHTS and CDR2 YDEGEE. The CDR3 runs to 13 residues. The full variable domain, in which reference TRBV5-8 and TRBJ2-1 provide the parts outside the CDR3, is EAGVTQSPTHLIKTRGQQATLRCSPISGHTSVYWYQQALGLGLQFLLWYDEGEERNRGNFPPRFSGRQFPNYSSELNVNALELEDSALYLCASSLGLYNEQFFGPGTRLTVL.